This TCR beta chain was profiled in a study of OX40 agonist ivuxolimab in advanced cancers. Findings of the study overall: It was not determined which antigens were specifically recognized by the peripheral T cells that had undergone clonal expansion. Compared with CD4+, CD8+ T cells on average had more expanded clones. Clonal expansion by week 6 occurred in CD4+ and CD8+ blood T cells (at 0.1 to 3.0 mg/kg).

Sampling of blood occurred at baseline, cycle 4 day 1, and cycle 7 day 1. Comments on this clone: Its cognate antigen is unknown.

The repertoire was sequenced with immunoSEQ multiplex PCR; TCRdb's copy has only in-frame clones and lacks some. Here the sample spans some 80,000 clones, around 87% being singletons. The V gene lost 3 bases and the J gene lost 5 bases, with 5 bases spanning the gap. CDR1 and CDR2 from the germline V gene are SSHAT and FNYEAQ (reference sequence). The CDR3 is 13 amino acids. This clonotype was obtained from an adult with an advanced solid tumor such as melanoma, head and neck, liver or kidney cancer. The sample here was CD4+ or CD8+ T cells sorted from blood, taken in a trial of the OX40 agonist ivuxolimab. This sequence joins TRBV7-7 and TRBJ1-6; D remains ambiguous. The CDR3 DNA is TGTGCCAGCAGCTTGGGGAATAATTCACCCCTCCACTTT. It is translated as CASSLGNNSPLHF.